This T cell receptor (beta chain) was observed in a study of molecular identifiers for immune sequencing clone quantification. Notes on this clonotype: One end of the junction does not line up with germline, which may come from a read error.

Bulk TCR libraries were made with methods that had been previously described and with listed TCR primers. MiXCR, applied by TCRdb to the PCR reads, yields one record per CDR3 protein. This table holds over 70,000 distinct CDR3 sequences, 25% found once. Per germline, CDR1 MNHEY and CDR2 SMNVEV (reference sequence). The CDR3 runs to 15 residues. CD8+CD4-CCR7+CD45RA+ sorting gave the naive CD8 T cells. This TCR derives from a human donor in good health. Some libraries in this study had Jurkat cell RNA spiked in. The genes are TRBV27 and TRBJ2-1; TRBD2 matches 8 bases. Material: naive CD8+ T cells from blood, with Jurkat cell RNA spiked in. Subset here: FACS-sorted CD8+CD4-CCR7+CD45RA+ naive T cells. CDR3 in amino acids: CACSLSGSLYNEQFF. CDR3 DNA: TGTGCCTGCAGTTTAAGCGGGAGCCTCTACAATGAGCAGTTCTTC.